A selection of T cell receptor beta chains follows, all from one sample in a study of blood T cell repertoires in COVID-19. Generated by immunoSEQ multiplex PCR, the TCRdb table keeps only in-frame clones and is missing some. The data hold roughly 100,000 clones, with approximately 85% observed a single time. The sequenced sample consisted of peripheral blood. The origin of the receptors is a man aged 40-49 years with active or convalescent COVID-19. Each CDR3 is given with its conserved first and last residue. A D gene is named only where the DNA matches it firmly. Expanded clones are given a class, and other clones once, few, many or no size at all.

TRBJ1-1 | many | TRBV6-5 | TRBD1 | CASRPDRGSTEAFF | TGTGCCAGCAGACCCGACAGGGGGTCCACTGAAGCTTTCTTT
TRBJ1-5 | - | TRBV15 | - | CATSRDGEGNQPQHF | TGTGCCACCAGCAGAGATGGAGAGGGCAATCAGCCCCAGCATTTT
TRBJ1-1 | - | TRBV29-1 | - | CSVSRGNTEAFF | TGCAGCGTTTCCAGGGGGAACACTGAAGCTTTCTTT
TRBJ1-5 | - | TRBV6-1 | - | CASSEAAGANQPQHF | TGTGCCAGCAGTGAAGCGGCAGGGGCGAACCAGCCCCAGCATTTT
TRBJ2-3 | few | TRBV6-4 | TRBD2 | CASRPRASGGARVTDTQYF | TGTGCCAGCAGGCCCCGGGCTAGCGGGGGGGCCCGGGTTACAGATACGCAGTATTTT
TRBJ2-3 | - | TRBV4-1 | - | CASSQDRGTVSTDTQYF | TGCGCCAGCAGCCAAGATCGGGGGACTGTTAGCACAGATACGCAGTATTTT
TRBJ2-7 | - | TRBV2 | TRBD2 | CASRKAGGSYEQYF | TGTGCCAGCAGGAAAGCGGGGGGCTCCTACGAGCAGTACTTC
TRBJ1-6 | - | TRBV7-9 | - | CASRRQDNSPLHF | TGTGCCAGCAGACGACAAGATAATTCACCCCTCCACTTT
TRBJ2-2 | - | TRBV29-1 | - | CSVDGRGGTGELFF | TGCAGCGTTGACGGCAGGGGAGGGACCGGGGAGCTGTTTTTT
TRBJ1-2 | - | TRBV9 | TRBD1 | CASRTGVGYTF | TGTGCCAGCAGGACAGGGGTAGGCTACACCTTC
TRBJ2-3 | once | TRBV18 | - | CASSPRLSGLSTDTQYF | TGTGCCAGCTCACCAAGGCTAAGTGGACTCAGCACAGATACGCAGTATTTT
TRBJ2-7 | - | TRBV3-1/TRBV3-2 | TRBD2 | CASSNLAGGLTYEQYF | TGTGCCAGCAGCAACCTAGCGGGGGGCTTAACCTACGAGCAGTACTTC
TRBJ1-1 | - | TRBV6-5 | TRBD1 | CASSYGFGTATEAFF | TGTGCCAGCAGTTACGGTTTCGGGACAGCGACTGAAGCTTTCTTT
TRBJ2-7 | - | TRBV7-2 | TRBD1 | CASSLGQGSFYEQYF | TGTGCCAGCAGCCTAGGACAGGGATCTTTTTACGAGCAGTACTTC
TRBJ2-7 | - | TRBV2 | TRBD1 | CASTDRPRDRVREQYF | TGTGCCAGCACCGACCGCCCAAGGGACAGGGTGAGGGAGCAGTACTTC
TRBJ2-2 | - | TRBV6-5 | TRBD1 | CASRQRMTGVELFF | TGTGCCAGCAGACAGAGAATGACAGGGGTGGAGCTGTTTTTT
TRBJ2-5 | - | TRBV29-1 | TRBD1 | CSALTGGETQYF | TGCAGCGCACTGACAGGGGGAGAGACCCAGTACTTC
TRBJ2-1 | - | TRBV14 | - | CASSQVRVLMHEQFF | TGTGCCAGCAGCCAAGTGAGAGTTCTAATGCATGAGCAGTTCTTC
TRBJ2-2 | - | TRBV6-5 | - | CASSYSTDTRGGELFF | TGTGCCAGCAGTTACTCAACGGACACCCGCGGCGGGGAGCTGTTTTTT
TRBJ1-5 | - | TRBV27 | - | CASSVWGQNQPQHF | TGTGCCAGCAGTGTCTGGGGCCAAAATCAGCCCCAGCATTTT
TRBJ1-2 | - | TRBV29-1 | - | CSVEPDRNYGYTF | TGCAGCGTTGAGCCTGACAGGAACTATGGCTACACCTTC
TRBJ2-5 | - | TRBV6-2/TRBV6-3 | TRBD2 | CASSTGTSGPGQETQYF | TGTGCCAGCAGTACCGGGACTAGCGGGCCGGGACAAGAGACCCAGTACTTC
TRBJ2-5 | few | TRBV9 | TRBD1 | CASSGTGGRETQYF | TGTGCCAGCAGCGGGACAGGGGGCCGAGAGACCCAGTACTTC
TRBJ2-7 | - | TRBV7-2 | - | CASSLIGTAGPYEQYF | TGTGCCAGCAGCTTAATAGGGACAGCGGGCCCCTACGAGCAGTACTTC
TRBJ1-3 | - | TRBV13 | - | CASRQGPGHGNTIYF | TGTGCCAGCAGACAGGGTCCGGGGCACGGAAACACCATATATTTT
TRBJ1-1 | - | TRBV19 | - | CASRLGSMNTEAFF | TGTGCCAGTAGGTTGGGCAGCATGAACACTGAAGCTTTCTTT
TRBJ1-6 | - | TRBV6-5 | TRBD1 | CASTEQGANNSPLHF | TGTGCCAGCACAGAACAGGGGGCTAATAATTCACCCCTCCACTTT
TRBJ1-2 | - | TRBV9 | TRBD1 | CASSVATGGDRPGYTF | TGTGCCAGCAGCGTAGCTACTGGGGGGGACAGGCCTGGCTACACCTTC
TRBJ1-1 | - | TRBV5-6 | TRBD1 | CASSQRDRGLTEAFF | TGTGCCAGCAGCCAAAGGGACAGGGGGCTCACTGAAGCTTTCTTT
TRBJ1-2 | - | TRBV9 | - | CASSVEGGYGYTF | TGTGCCAGCAGCGTAGAAGGGGGCTATGGCTACACCTTC
TRBJ2-5 | - | TRBV19 | - | CATSGKAGETQYF | TGTGCCACCAGCGGTAAGGCTGGGGAGACCCAGTACTTC
TRBJ1-2 | - | TRBV6-5 | - | CASSYQQANYGYTF | TGTGCCAGCAGTTACCAGCAGGCGAACTATGGCTACACCTTC
TRBJ2-5 | once | TRBV7-2 | TRBD2 | CASSRPVSGGARETQYF | TGTGCCAGCAGCCGGCCCGTGAGCGGGGGGGCCCGAGAGACCCAGTACTTC
TRBJ1-4 | once | TRBV2 | - | CASEGATNEKLFF | TGTGCCAGCGAAGGGGCGACTAATGAAAAACTGTTTTTT
TRBJ1-6 | few | TRBV10-3 | - | CAIREGSNNSPLHF | TGTGCCATACGAGAAGGGAGTAATAATTCACCCCTCCACTTT
TRBJ2-1 | - | TRBV5-5 | - | CASSFEGETYNEQFF | TGTGCCAGCAGCTTCGAGGGGGAAACCTACAATGAGCAGTTCTTC
TRBJ2-1 | - | TRBV10-3 | - | CAISEPGGQRKGNEQFF | TGTGCCATCAGTGAACCCGGAGGACAGCGTAAGGGAAATGAGCAGTTCTTC
TRBJ1-1 | - | TRBV20-1 | - | CSARRFTEAFF | TGCAGTGCTAGGAGATTCACTGAAGCTTTCTTT